This T cell receptor beta chain was recovered during a study of CD8 T cells in ankylosing spondylitis. Per the germline V gene, CDR1 is ENHRY and CDR2 is SYGVKD. The V gene lost 6 bases and the J gene lost 0 bases, with 8 bases spanning the gap. This CDR3 is 14 amino acids long. A few counts support this clonotype. The antigen remains undetermined. Quantitative 5'-RACE with molecular barcodes generated TCR beta libraries. TCRdb fed the 5' RACE reads into MiXCR, producing one record per CDR3 protein. The sample holds roughly 150,000 distinct CDR3 sequences, around a third seen once. Overall study results and limits: Previously reported in reactive arthritis synovial fluid and blood were some of the motif variants. Significant enrichment of disease-linked clones was reportedly seen in matched ankylosing spondylitis synovial fluid. Researchers report that disease-linked clones proved CD8+ and relatively rare in peripheral blood.

This chain joins TRBV10-3 and TRBJ2-2; no clear D. Sequencing was done on a sample of synovial fluid, either unsorted or a sorted T cell fraction (not recorded which). This receptor was obtained from a male donor with ankylosing spondylitis. CDR3 DNA sequence: TGTGCCATCAGGGACCCTTCGAACACCGGGGAGCTGTTTTTT. Translating gives CAIRDPSNTGELFF.